This TCR beta chain was recovered during a study of T cell clonality in common variable immunodeficiency. Clones were read by immunoSEQ multiplex PCR, and TCRdb kept only the in-frame ones, dropping some. This sample comprises around 21,000 clones, none seen once only. CDR3 length equals 15 residues. Germline-derived CDR1 and CDR2 are SEHNR and FQNEAQ (reference sequence). With V trimmed by 3 bases and J by 7 bases, 4 bases remained unmatched. Whole-study findings and limits: Reportedly, TCR beta sequences from common variable immunodeficiency showed fewer deletions and N-nucleotide insertions. CVID subjects showed higher TCRbeta clonality than healthy controls.

This clone was seen more than once but under ten times. What it binds is unknown. The read halts 3 residues ahead of the CDR3 end, with the missing end drawn from the germline J gene. Diagnosis required reduced IgG, IgA and/or IgM with specific antibody deficiency. The CVID group had roughly 15 females and 25 to 35 males, mean age around 40. The chain recombines TRBV7-9 with TRBJ1-6, with 9 bases identical to TRBD1. The sequence was collected from a human donor with common variable immunodeficiency. Input material: peripheral blood mononuclear cells. The CDR3 DNA, read in part, is TGTGCCAGCAGCTTGGGACAGGGTGAGAATTCACCC. This codes for CASSLGQGENSP. The CDR3 in its entirety is CASSLGQGENSPLHF.